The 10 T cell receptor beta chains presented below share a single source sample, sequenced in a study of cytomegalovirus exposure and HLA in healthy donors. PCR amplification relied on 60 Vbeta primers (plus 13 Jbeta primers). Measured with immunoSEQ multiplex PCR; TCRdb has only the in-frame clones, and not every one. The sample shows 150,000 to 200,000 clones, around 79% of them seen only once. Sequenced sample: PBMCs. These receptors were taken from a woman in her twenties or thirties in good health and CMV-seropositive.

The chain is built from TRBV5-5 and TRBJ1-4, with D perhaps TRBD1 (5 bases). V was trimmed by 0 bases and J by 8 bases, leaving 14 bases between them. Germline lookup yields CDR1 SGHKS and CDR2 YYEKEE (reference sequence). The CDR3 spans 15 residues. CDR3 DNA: TGTGCCAGCAGCTTGGATGGGGCAGGTTGGGAAAAACTGTTTTTT. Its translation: CASSLDGAGWEKLFF. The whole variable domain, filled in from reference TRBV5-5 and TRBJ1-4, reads DAGVTQSPTHLIKTRGQQVTLRCSPISGHKSVSWYQQVLGQGPQFIFQYYEKEERGRGNFPDRFSARQFPNYSSELNVNALLLGDSALYLCASSLDGAGWEKLFFGSGTQLSVL.

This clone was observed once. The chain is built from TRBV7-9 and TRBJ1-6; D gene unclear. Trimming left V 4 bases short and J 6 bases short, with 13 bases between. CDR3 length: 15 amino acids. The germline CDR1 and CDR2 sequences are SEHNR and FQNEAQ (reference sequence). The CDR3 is CASSSEGLANSPLHF. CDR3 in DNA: TGTGCCAGCAGCTCCGAGGGCCTAGCTAATTCACCCCTCCACTTT.

CDR3 DNA sequence: TGTGCCAGCAGTTTTGAGTTCTCCGGGGAGCTGTTTTTT. It translates to CASSFEFSGELFF. The rearrangement uses TRBV27 and TRBJ2-2; no reliable D call. Germline loops: CDR1 MNHEY, CDR2 SMNVEV (reference sequence). There are 13 residues in the CDR3. Trimming stripped 3 bases from V and 6 bases from J, with 8 bases between.

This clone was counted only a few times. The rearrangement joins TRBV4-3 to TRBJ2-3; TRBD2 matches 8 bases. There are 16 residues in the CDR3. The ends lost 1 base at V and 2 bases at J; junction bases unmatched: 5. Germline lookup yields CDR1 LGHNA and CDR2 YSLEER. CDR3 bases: TGCGCCAGCAGCCAAGGATCACTAGCGGACACAGATACGCAGTATTTT. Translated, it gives CASSQGSLADTDTQYF.

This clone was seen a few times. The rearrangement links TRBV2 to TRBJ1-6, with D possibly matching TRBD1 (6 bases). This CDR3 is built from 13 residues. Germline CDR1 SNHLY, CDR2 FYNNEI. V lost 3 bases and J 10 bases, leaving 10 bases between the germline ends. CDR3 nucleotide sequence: TGTGCCAGCAGTGAGACAGGAAGGTCACCCCTCCACTTT. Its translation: CASSETGRSPLHF.

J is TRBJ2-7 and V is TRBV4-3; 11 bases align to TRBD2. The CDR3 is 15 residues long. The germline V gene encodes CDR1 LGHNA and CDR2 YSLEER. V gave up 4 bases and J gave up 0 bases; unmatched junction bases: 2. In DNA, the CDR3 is TGCGCCAGCAGCCGAACTAGCGGGAGCTCCTACGAGCAGTACTTC. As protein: CASSRTSGSSYEQYF.

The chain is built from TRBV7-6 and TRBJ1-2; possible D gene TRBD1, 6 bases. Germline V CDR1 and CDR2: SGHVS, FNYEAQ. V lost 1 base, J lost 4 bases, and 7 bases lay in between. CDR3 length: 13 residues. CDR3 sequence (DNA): TGTGCCAGCAGCTTAGGGACAGCCTATGGCTACACCTTC. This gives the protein CASSLGTAYGYTF.

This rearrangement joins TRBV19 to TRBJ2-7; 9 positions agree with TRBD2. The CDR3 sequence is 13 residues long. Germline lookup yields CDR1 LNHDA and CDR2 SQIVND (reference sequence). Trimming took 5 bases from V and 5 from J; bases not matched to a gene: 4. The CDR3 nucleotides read TGTGCCAGTAGTCCCCTAGCGGGGAACGAGCAGTACTTC. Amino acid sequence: CASSPLAGNEQYF.

For the CDR3, the DNA is TGTGCCAGCAGCCTCCGCGGGCAGCCCCAGCATTTT. This codes for CASSLRGQPQHF. The V gene is TRBV5-4, the J gene TRBJ1-5; no reliable D call. CDR1 and CDR2 from the germline V gene are SGHNT and YYREEE (reference sequence). V gave up 4 bases and J gave up 7 bases, with 9 bases separating them. CDR3 size: 12 residues.

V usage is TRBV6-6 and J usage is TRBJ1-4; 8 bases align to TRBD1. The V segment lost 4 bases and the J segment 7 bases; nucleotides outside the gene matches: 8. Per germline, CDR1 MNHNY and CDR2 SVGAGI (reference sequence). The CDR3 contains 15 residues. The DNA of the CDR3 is TGTGCCAGCAGTTCTCCGGACAGGGAGGGTGAAAAACTGTTTTTT. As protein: CASSSPDREGEKLFF.